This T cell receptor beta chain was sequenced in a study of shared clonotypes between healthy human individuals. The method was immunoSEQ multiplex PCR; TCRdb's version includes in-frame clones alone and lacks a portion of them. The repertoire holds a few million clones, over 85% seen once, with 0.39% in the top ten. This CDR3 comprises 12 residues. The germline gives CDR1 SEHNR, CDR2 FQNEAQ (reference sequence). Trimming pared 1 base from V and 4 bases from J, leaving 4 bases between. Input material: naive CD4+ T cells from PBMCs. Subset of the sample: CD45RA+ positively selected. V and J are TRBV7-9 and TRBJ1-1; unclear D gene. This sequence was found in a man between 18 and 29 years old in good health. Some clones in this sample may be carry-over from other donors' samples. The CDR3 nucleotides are TGTGCCAGCAGCTTAGTAGTCACTGAAGCTTTCTTT. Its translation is CASSLVVTEAFF.